The T cell receptor (beta chain) under discussion was sequenced for a study of T cell repertoires in cytomegalovirus infection. Across the study: It was the public TCR beta signatures that indicated both CMV infection and matching HLA type.

Per germline, CDR1 SEHNR and CDR2 FQNEAQ (reference sequence). The CDR3 spans 13 residues. The V and J ends lost 3 bases and 5 bases respectively, with 7 bases between them. With regard to this clonotype: What it recognizes is unknown.

TCRdb fed the reads into MiXCR, producing one record per CDR3 protein. The sample has 200,000 to 250,000 distinct CDR3 sequences; approximately 22% are singletons. The study, taken as a whole, reports: Within the response measured ex vivo, HLA-C-restricted CMV-specific TCR beta clonotypes were dominant. Accumulated public TCR beta family frequency recognized individuals carrying CMV together with the relevant HLA.

Material for sequencing was CD8+ T cells from PBMCs. The rearrangement joins TRBV7-9 to TRBJ1-4, with no clear D. The sequence derives from a human donor in good health (CMV status not recorded). Some clones in this sample may be carry-over from other donors' samples. The CDR3 bases are TGTGCCAGCAGCTTCCCGGAAAATGAAAAACTGTTTTTT. Translation: CASSFPENEKLFF.